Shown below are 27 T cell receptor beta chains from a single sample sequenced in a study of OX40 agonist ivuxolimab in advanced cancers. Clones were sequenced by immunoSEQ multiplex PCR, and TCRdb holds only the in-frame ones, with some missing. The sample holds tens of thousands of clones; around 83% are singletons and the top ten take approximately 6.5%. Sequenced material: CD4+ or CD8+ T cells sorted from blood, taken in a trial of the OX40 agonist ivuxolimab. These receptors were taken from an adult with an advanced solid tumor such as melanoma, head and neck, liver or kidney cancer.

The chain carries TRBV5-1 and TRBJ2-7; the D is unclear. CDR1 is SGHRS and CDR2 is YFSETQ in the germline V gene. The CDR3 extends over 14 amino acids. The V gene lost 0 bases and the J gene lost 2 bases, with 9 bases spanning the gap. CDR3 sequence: CASSLVVSPYEQYF. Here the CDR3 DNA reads TGCGCCAGCAGCTTGGTGGTATCACCCTACGAGCAGTACTTC.

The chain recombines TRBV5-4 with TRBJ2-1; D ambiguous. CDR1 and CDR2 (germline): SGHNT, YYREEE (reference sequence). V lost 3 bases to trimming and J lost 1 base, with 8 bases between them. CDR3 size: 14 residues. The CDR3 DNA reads TGTGCCAGCAGCTCCGATCCGTCCTACAATGAGCAGTTCTTC. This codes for CASSSDPSYNEQFF.

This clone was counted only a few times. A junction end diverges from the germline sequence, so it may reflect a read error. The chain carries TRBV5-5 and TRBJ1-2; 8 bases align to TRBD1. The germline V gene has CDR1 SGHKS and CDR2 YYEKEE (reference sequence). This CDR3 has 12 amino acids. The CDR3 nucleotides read TGTGCCAGCAGTTTGGACAGGGACGGCTACACCTTC. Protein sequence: CASSLDRDGYTF. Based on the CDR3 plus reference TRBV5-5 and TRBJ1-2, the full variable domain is DAGVTQSPTHLIKTRGQQVTLRCSPISGHKSVSWYQQVLGQGPQFIFQYYEKEERGRGNFPDRFSARQFPNYSSELNVNALLLGDSALYLCASSLDRDGYTFGSGTRLTVV.

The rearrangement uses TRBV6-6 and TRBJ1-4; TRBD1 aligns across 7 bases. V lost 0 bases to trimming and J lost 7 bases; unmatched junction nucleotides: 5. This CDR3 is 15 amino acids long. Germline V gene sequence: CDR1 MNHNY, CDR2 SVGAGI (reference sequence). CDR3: CASSYSPGGAEKLFF. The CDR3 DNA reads TGTGCCAGCAGTTACTCTCCAGGGGGAGCTGAAAAACTGTTTTTT.

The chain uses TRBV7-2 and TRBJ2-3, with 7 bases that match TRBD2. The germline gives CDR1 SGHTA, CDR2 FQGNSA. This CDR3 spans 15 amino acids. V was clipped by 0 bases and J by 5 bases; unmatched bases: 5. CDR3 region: CASSLAGGPVDTQYF. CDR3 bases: TGTGCCAGCAGCTTAGCGGGAGGGCCTGTAGATACGCAGTATTTT.

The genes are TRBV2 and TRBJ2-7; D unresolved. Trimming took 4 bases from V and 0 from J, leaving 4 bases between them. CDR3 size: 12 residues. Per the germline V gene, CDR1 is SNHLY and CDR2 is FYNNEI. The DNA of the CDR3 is TGTGCCAGCAGTGTACTCTCCTACGAGCAGTACTTC. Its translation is CASSVLSYEQYF.

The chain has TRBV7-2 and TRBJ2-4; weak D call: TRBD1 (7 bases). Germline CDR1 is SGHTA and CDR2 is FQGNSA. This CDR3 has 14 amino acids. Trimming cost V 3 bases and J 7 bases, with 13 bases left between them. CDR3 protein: CASSLGPGGNIQYF. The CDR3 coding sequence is TGTGCCAGCAGCTTGGGGCCAGGGGGGAACATTCAGTACTTC. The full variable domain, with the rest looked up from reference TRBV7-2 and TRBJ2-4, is GAGVSQSPSNKVTEKGKDVELRCDPISGHTALYWYRQSLGQGLEFLIYFQGNSAPDKSGLPSDRFSAERTGGSVSTLTIQRTQQEDSAVYLCASSLGPGGNIQYFGAGTRLSVL.

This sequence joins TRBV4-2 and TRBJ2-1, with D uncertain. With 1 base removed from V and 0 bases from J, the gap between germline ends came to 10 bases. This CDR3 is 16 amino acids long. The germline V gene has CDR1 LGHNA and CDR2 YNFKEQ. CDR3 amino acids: CASSQGRLSSYNEQFF. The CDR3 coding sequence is TGTGCCAGCAGCCAAGGCAGACTGAGCTCCTACAATGAGCAGTTCTTC.

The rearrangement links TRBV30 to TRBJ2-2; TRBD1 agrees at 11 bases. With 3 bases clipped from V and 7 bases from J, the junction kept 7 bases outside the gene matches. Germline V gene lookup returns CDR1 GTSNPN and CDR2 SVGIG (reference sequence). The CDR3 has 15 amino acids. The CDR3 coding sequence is TGTGCCTGGAGAGAAGGACAGGGGGCATACGGGGAGCTGTTTTTT. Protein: CAWREGQGAYGELFF.

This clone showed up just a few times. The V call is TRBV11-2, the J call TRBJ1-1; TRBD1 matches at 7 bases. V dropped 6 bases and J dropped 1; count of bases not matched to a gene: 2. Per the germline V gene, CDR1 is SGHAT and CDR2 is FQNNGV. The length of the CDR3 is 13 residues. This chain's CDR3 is CASRRTGNTEAFF. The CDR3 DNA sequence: TGTGCCAGCAGACGGACAGGGAACACTGAAGCTTTCTTT.

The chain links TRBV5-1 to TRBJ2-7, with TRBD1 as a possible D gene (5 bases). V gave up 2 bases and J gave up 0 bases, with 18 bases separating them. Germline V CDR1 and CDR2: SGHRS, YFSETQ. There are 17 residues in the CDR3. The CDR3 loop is CASSFTSSRVSSYEQYF. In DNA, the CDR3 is TGCGCCAGCAGCTTCACCTCATCCAGGGTCTCCTCCTACGAGCAGTACTTC.

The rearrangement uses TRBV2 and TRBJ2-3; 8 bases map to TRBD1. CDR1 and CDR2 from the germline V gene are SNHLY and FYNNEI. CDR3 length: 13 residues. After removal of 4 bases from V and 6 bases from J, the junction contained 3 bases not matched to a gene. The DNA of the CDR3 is TGTGCCAGCAGTGGACAGGGGTATGATACGCAGTATTTT. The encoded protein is CASSGQGYDTQYF.

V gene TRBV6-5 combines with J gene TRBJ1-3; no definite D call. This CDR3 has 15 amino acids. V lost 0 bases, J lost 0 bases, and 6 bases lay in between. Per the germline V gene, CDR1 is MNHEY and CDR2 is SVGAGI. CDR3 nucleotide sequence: TGTGCCAGCAGTTACTCGCTGAACTCTGGAAACACCATATATTTT. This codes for CASSYSLNSGNTIYF.

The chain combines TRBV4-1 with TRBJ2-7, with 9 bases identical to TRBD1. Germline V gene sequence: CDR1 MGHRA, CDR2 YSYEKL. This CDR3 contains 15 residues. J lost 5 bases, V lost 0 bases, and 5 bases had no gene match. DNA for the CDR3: TGCGCCAGCAGCCAAGAAGGGACAGGGCGGGACGAGCAGTACTTC. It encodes CASSQEGTGRDEQYF.

The DNA of the CDR3 is TGTGCCAGCAGTCCCGGGACTACCGATTACGAGCAGTACTTC. Protein: CASSPGTTDYEQYF. The J gene is TRBJ2-7, the V gene TRBV5-5; 7 positions agree with TRBD2. Trimming at V came to 5 bases and at J to 4 bases, leaving 9 bases not matched to a gene. The CDR3 is 14 amino acids. Germline values: CDR1 SGHKS, CDR2 YYEKEE (reference sequence).

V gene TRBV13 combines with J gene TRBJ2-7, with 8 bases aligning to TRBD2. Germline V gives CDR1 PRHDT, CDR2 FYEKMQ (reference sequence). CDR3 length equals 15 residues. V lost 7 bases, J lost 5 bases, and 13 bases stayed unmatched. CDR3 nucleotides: TGTGCCAGCACATTCTTGGCGGGGGGCAGGAACGAGCAGTACTTC. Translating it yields CASTFLAGGRNEQYF.

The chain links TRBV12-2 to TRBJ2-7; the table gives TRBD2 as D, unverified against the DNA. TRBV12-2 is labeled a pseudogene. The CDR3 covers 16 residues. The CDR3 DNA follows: TGTGCAAGTCGCTTAGCGAAGCGCCAGAGCTCCTACGAGCAGTACTTC. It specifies CASRLAKRQSSYEQYF.

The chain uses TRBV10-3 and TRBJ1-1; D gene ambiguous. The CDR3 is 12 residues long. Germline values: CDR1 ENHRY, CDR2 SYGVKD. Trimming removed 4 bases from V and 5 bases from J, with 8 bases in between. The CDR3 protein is CAISGSGTEAFF. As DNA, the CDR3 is TGTGCCATCAGTGGGTCAGGAACTGAAGCTTTCTTT.

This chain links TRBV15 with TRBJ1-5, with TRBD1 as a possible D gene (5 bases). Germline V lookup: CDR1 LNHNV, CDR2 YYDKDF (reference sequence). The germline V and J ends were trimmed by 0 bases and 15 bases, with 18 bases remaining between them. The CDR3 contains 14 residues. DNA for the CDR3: TGTGCCACCAGCAGAGATCGCAGAGAGGGGTCTTCGCATTTT. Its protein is CATSRDRREGSSHF.

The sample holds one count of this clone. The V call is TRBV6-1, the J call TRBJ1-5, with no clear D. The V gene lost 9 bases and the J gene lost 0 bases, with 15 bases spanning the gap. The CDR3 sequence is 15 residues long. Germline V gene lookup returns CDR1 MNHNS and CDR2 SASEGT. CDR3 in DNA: TGTGCCAGTACGTTTTTCGGGGATAGCAATCAGCCCCAGCATTTT. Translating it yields CASTFFGDSNQPQHF.

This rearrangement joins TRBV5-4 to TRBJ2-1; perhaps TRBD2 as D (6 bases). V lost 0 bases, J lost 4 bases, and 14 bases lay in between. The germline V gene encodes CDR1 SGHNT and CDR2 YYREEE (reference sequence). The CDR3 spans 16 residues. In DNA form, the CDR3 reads TGTGCCAGCAGCTTGGCCACGGGAGTACAGTACAATGAGCAGTTCTTC. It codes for CASSLATGVQYNEQFF.

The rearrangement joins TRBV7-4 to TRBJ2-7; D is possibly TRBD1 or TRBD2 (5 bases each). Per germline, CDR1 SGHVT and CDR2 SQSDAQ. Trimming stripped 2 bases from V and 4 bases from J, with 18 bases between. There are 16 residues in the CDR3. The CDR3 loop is CASSLSETSRGYEQYF. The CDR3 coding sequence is TGTGCCAGCAGCTTAAGCGAGACCTCGAGGGGTTACGAGCAGTACTTC.

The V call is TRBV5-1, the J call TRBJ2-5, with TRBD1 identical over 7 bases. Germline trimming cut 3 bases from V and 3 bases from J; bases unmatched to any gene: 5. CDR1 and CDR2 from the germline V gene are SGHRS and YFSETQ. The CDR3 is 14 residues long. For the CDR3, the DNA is TGCGCCAGCAGCTCCGAGGGGACAGAAGAGACCCAGTACTTC. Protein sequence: CASSSEGTEETQYF.

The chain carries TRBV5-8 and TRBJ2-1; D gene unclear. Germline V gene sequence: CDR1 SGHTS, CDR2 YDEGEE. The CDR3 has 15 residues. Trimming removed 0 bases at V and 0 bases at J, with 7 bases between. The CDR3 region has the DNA TGTGCCAGCAGCTTGGGTTTTAGCTCCTACAATGAGCAGTTCTTC. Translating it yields CASSLGFSSYNEQFF.

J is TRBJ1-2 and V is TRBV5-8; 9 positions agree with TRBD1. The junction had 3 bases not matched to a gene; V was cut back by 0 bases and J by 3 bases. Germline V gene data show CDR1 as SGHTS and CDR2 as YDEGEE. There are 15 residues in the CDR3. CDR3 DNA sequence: TGTGCCAGCAGCTTGGGGGGACAGGGCCACTATGGCTACACCTTC. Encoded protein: CASSLGGQGHYGYTF. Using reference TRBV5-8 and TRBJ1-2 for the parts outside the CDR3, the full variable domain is EAGVTQSPTHLIKTRGQQATLRCSPISGHTSVYWYQQALGLGLQFLLWYDEGEERNRGNFPPRFSGRQFPNYSSELNVNALELEDSALYLCASSLGGQGHYGYTFGSGTRLTVV.

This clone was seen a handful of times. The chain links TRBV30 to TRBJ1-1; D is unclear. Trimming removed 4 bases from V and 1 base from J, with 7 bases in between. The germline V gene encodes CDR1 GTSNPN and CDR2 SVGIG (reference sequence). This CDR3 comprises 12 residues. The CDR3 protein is CAWKGRNTEAFF. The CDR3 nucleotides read TGTGCCTGGAAAGGGAGGAACACTGAAGCTTTCTTT.

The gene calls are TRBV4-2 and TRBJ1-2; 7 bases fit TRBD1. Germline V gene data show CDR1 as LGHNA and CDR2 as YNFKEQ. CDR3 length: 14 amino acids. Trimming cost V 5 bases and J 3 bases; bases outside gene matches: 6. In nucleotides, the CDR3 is TGTGCCAGCAGCGACCCAGGGACAGACTATGGCTACACCTTC. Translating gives CASSDPGTDYGYTF.